The 27 T cell receptor beta chains reported below all come from one sample, sequenced in a study of shared clonotypes between healthy human individuals. Assay: immunoSEQ multiplex PCR; the TCRdb copy retains only in-frame clones and omits some. The sample carries fewer than 500,000 clones, nearly 80% recorded once. The sequencing sample was made of PBMCs. Source of these receptors: a woman between 40 and 55 years old in good health. Some clones in this sample may be carry-over from other donors' samples.

This chain links TRBV7-2 with TRBJ1-1; D perhaps matches TRBD1 (5 bases). Per germline, CDR1 SGHTA and CDR2 FQGNSA. The CDR3 length is 15 residues. V shed 0 bases and J shed 2 bases, with 10 bases lying between them. The CDR3, as DNA: TGTGCCAGCAGCTTAGCGCCGGGGGAAAACACTGAAGCTTTCTTT. Its translation: CASSLAPGENTEAFF.

J is TRBJ2-5 and V is TRBV6-6, with 8 bases that match TRBD1. Losses at the gene ends were 4 bases for V and 3 bases for J; bases not matched to a gene: 7. Germline loops: CDR1 MNHNY, CDR2 SVGAGI (reference sequence). CDR3 length: 15 residues. The DNA for the CDR3 is TGTGCCAGCAGTTCCTATTCGACAGGGGAAGAGACCCAGTACTTC. It encodes CASSSYSTGEETQYF.

The chain links TRBV27 to TRBJ1-1, with D hard to call. V lost 1 base and J 7 bases, leaving 10 bases between the germline ends. The CDR3 totals 13 residues. Germline CDR1 reads MNHEY; CDR2 reads SMNVEV (reference sequence). DNA for the CDR3: TGTGCCAGCAGTTTATACTCAGGCTATGAAGCTTTCTTT. Protein product: CASSLYSGYEAFF.

The chain has TRBV5-1 and TRBJ1-2; possible D gene TRBD1, 5 bases. Trimming shortened V by 3 bases and J by 3 bases, and 12 bases separated the two germline ends. The germline V gene encodes CDR1 SGHRS and CDR2 YFSETQ. The CDR3 totals 14 residues. The CDR3 is CASSWVGEDYGYTF. The CDR3 DNA reads as TGCGCCAGCAGCTGGGTAGGGGAGGACTATGGCTACACCTTC.

This chain connects TRBV10-2 to TRBJ2-1; TRBD2 matches 10 bases. Germline CDR1 reads WSHSY; CDR2 reads SAAADI. Trimming removed 0 bases from V and 4 bases from J; junction bases left unmatched: 3. This CDR3 spans 16 amino acids. CDR3: CASSESLAGAYNEQFF. DNA of the CDR3: TGCGCCAGCAGTGAGTCTCTAGCGGGAGCTTACAATGAGCAGTTCTTC.

This clone has only one observation. V usage is TRBV28 and J usage is TRBJ1-6, with D possibly TRBD1 on 5 matching bases. Trimming took 7 bases from V and 5 from J, leaving 12 bases between them. Germline CDR1 reads MDHEN; CDR2 reads SYDVKM. The CDR3 totals 14 residues. The CDR3 is CASTGPLNNSPLHF. The DNA of the CDR3 is TGTGCCAGCACGGGACCCCTAAATAATTCACCCCTCCACTTT.

The chain links TRBV15 to TRBJ1-4, with 7 bases lining up with TRBD1. J was trimmed by 5 bases and V by 4 bases; bases with no gene match: 7. Germline CDR1 is LNHNV and CDR2 is YYDKDF (reference sequence). CDR3 length: 15 residues. For the CDR3, the DNA is TGTGCCACCAGCATGGAGGGACAGAGAAATGAAAAACTGTTTTTT. It specifies CATSMEGQRNEKLFF.

The chain couples TRBV7-9 to TRBJ1-2, with TRBD1 matching 8 bases. V shed 1 base, J shed 10 bases, and the junction held 2 bases outside the gene matches. This CDR3 is 12 amino acids long. Germline CDR1 is SEHNR and CDR2 is FQNEAQ (reference sequence). CDR3 DNA sequence: TGTGCCAGCAGCTTAGTGCAGGGGGCCTACACCTTC. It yields the protein CASSLVQGAYTF.

The V call is TRBV5-1, the J call TRBJ2-7; 8 bases are shared with TRBD2. V shed 3 bases and J 3 bases; nucleotides not matched to a gene: 2. The CDR3 loop spans 13 amino acids. Germline CDR1 SGHRS, CDR2 YFSETQ. The CDR3 here is CASSSGTSYEQYF. CDR3 sequence (DNA): TGCGCCAGCAGCTCCGGGACTAGCTACGAGCAGTACTTC.

As DNA, the CDR3 is TGTGGCCAGCGGAGACAGTTGAACACTGAAGCTTTCTTT. Protein sequence: CGQRRQLNTEAFF. The rearrangement uses TRBV2 and TRBJ1-1; maybe TRBD1 (5 bases). CDR3 size: 13 residues. CDR1 is SNHLY and CDR2 is FYNNEI in the germline V gene.

The chain joins TRBV6-6 to TRBJ2-3; D ambiguous. The CDR3 length is 12 residues. The V end lost 7 bases, the J end lost 4 bases, and 9 bases lay between the germline ends. Germline lookup yields CDR1 MNHNY and CDR2 SVGAGI (reference sequence). The CDR3 region has the DNA TGTGCCAGCAACTTTCTAGCAGATACGCAGTATTTT. It translates to CASNFLADTQYF.

There are a few counts of this clone. The gene calls are TRBV30 and TRBJ1-5; D call uncertain. CDR3 length: 15 amino acids. Germline V gives CDR1 GTSNPN, CDR2 SVGIG (reference sequence). V was trimmed by 2 bases and J by 0 bases, leaving 11 bases between them. The CDR3 spells CAWSIGLVSNQPQHF. The CDR3 DNA reads as TGTGCCTGGAGTATCGGTTTGGTTAGCAATCAGCCCCAGCATTTT.

This chain links TRBV27 with TRBJ1-1, with D possibly being TRBD1 (6 bases). Per the germline V gene, CDR1 is MNHEY and CDR2 is SMNVEV (reference sequence). The V end lost 4 bases, the J end lost 4 bases, and 13 bases lay between the germline ends. The CDR3 is 14 amino acids. This chain's CDR3 is CASSYSGVGTEAFF. As DNA, the CDR3 is TGTGCCAGCAGTTATTCAGGGGTGGGCACTGAAGCTTTCTTT.

About this clone itself: The sample holds other DNA sequences that translate to the same CDR3. The rearrangement links TRBV7-2 to TRBJ1-1; no clear D. This CDR3 is built from 13 residues. Germline loops: CDR1 SGHTA, CDR2 FQGNSA. The V and J ends lost 1 base and 1 base respectively, with 4 bases between them. The CDR3 DNA follows: TGTGCCAGCAGCTTAGTGGGGAACACTGAAGCTTTCTTT. Its protein is CASSLVGNTEAFF.

The V call is TRBV9, the J call TRBJ1-2; D call uncertain. The V and J ends lost 1 base and 12 bases respectively, with 10 bases between them. CDR3 size: 11 residues. CDR1 is SGDLS, CDR2 YYNGEE, per germline. The CDR3 DNA reads as TGTGCCAGCAGCGTACGAGGGAGTCACACCTTC. Its translation is CASSVRGSHTF.

This chain links TRBV19 with TRBJ1-2; D might be TRBD1 (6 bases). V was pared by 3 bases and J by 4 bases, with 18 bases between. The CDR3 covers 16 residues. The germline CDR1 and CDR2 sequences are LNHDA and SQIVND (reference sequence). In DNA, the CDR3 is TGTGCCAGTAGTATCGCCGCAGCACAGGGACTCTATGGCTACACCTTC. This translates into CASSIAAAQGLYGYTF.

V usage is TRBV19 and J usage is TRBJ1-5; no clear D. There are 11 residues in the CDR3. Germline lookup yields CDR1 LNHDA and CDR2 SQIVND (reference sequence). The V end lost 8 bases, the J end lost 7 bases, and 9 bases lay between the germline ends. The DNA for the CDR3 is TGTGCCAGTGGCGGCCGACAGCCCCAGCATTTT. This sequence encodes CASGGRQPQHF.

V gene TRBV7-6 combines with J gene TRBJ2-5; D uncertain. Germline assignment: CDR1 SGHVS and CDR2 FNYEAQ. This CDR3 spans 16 amino acids. Trimming took off 1 base at V and 1 base at J, with 13 bases between the two ends. The CDR3 DNA reads as TGTGCCAGCAGCTTAGGAAGTCAGGTCTCCCAAGAGACCCAGTACTTC. It translates to CASSLGSQVSQETQYF.

The table lists this clone with a count of one. This chain's CDR3 is CASSPPSTSGNEQFF. The CDR3 nucleotides read TGTGCCAGCTCACCACCGTCGACTAGCGGAAATGAGCAGTTCTTC. The chain has TRBV18 and TRBJ2-1, with 9 bases identical to TRBD2. Germline assignment: CDR1 KGHSH and CDR2 LQKENI. The CDR3 has 15 residues. V shed 0 bases and J 7 bases; nucleotides not matched to a gene: 4.

The chain has TRBV25-1 and TRBJ2-1; TRBD1 matches 8 bases. The V gene end was trimmed by 1 base and the J gene end by 10 bases; junction bases not matched to a gene: 9. Germline assignment: CDR1 MGHDK and CDR2 SYGVNS. The CDR3 consists of 15 residues. CDR3 nucleotides: TGTGCCAGCAGTGAATCGGGACAGGAGGTGGGGGAGCAGTTCTTC. Translation gives CASSESGQEVGEQFF.

The rearrangement uses TRBV7-6 and TRBJ2-5; no clear D gene. CDR1 SGHVS and CDR2 FNYEAQ come from the germline V gene. Trimming took 1 base from V and 3 from J, leaving 3 bases between them. CDR3 length: 12 amino acids. CDR3 amino acids: CASSLEKETQYF. The CDR3 DNA follows: TGTGCCAGCAGCTTAGAGAAAGAGACCCAGTACTTC. Supplemented by reference TRBV7-6 and TRBJ2-5, the full variable domain reads GAGVSQSPRYKVTKRGQDVALRCDPISGHVSLYWYRQALGQGPEFLTYFNYEAQQDKSGLPNDRFSAERPEGSISTLTIQRTEQRDSAMYRCASSLEKETQYFGPGTRLLVL.

This sequence joins TRBV7-2 and TRBJ1-1, with D hard to call. Germline CDR1 reads SGHTA; CDR2 reads FQGNSA. The CDR3 runs 12 residues. Deletions cut 2 bases from V and 11 bases from J, with 12 bases between. In DNA, the CDR3 is TGTGCCAGCAGCTTAATCGGCGGTGGCGCTTTCTTT. This translates into CASSLIGGGAFF.

Regarding this clone: In the same sample, other DNA sequences code for this CDR3. The chain links TRBV28 to TRBJ1-5; no definite D call. This CDR3 comprises 13 residues. The V gene lost 1 base and the J gene lost 4 bases, with 5 bases spanning the gap. Germline assignment: CDR1 MDHEN and CDR2 SYDVKM. The CDR3 is CASSLYPNQPQHF. The CDR3 bases are TGTGCCAGCAGTTTATACCCAAATCAGCCCCAGCATTTT. Filled out from reference TRBV28 and TRBJ1-5, the complete variable domain reads DVKVTQSSRYLVKRTGEKVFLECVQDMDHENMFWYRQDPGLGLRLIYFSYDVKMKEKGDIPEGYSVSREKKERFSLILESASTNQTSMYLCASSLYPNQPQHFGDGTRLSIL.

The rearrangement joins TRBV28 to TRBJ2-7; TRBD1 matches 7 bases. Trimming at V came to 8 bases and at J to 7 bases, leaving 5 bases not matched to a gene. Germline V gene sequence: CDR1 MDHEN, CDR2 SYDVKM. CDR3 length: 11 amino acids. This CDR3 is CASGTVREQYF. The CDR3 nucleotides read TGTGCCAGCGGGACAGTAAGAGAGCAGTACTTC.

Remarks on this clone: With a far larger clone one base away, a read error is the likely cause. Other DNA sequences from this sample encode an identical CDR3 as well. V is TRBV6-1 and J is TRBJ2-6, with D maybe TRBD2 (5 bases). Germline-derived CDR1 and CDR2 are MNHNS and SASEGT. CDR3 length equals 16 residues. CDR3 bases: TGTGCCAGCAGTGAATTGGACTTCTCTGGTGCCAACGTCCTGACTTTC. It encodes CASSELDFSGANVLTF.

V and J are TRBV5-1 and TRBJ2-2; D may be TRBD2 (6 bases). V was cut by 4 bases and J by 3 bases, with 16 bases left in between. CDR3 length: 16 residues. Germline loops: CDR1 SGHRS, CDR2 YFSETQ. The CDR3 DNA follows: TGCGCCAGCAGCCCGGAAGGGCGGGGCTACACCGGGGAGCTGTTTTTT. This sequence encodes CASSPEGRGYTGELFF.

DNA of the CDR3: TGTGCCAGCACTCGAAGGGGACGGGCGCAGTATTTT. This codes for CASTRRGRAQYF. This chain joins TRBV6-1 and TRBJ2-3; either TRBD1 or TRBD2 may supply D (5 bases each). Trimming shortened V by 7 bases and J by 10 bases, and 15 bases separated the two germline ends. The germline gives CDR1 MNHNS, CDR2 SASEGT. This CDR3 is built from 12 residues.